The 15 T cell receptor beta chains presented below share a single source sample, sequenced in a study of shared clonotypes between healthy human individuals (dated by TCRdb to the early 2020s). The library was built by means of the immunoSEQ multiplex PCR assay. The clones in this table, taken by TCRdb from immuneACCESS, are in-frame only. Not every clone is retained; where verified, under half of the shortfall comes from an unresolved V gene, and the cause of the rest is unknown. This sample holds millions of clones; more than 90% were observed only once. 0.11% to 0.15% of the sample belongs to the ten largest clones. The source material was naive CD4+ T cells sorted from blood. In the paper's terms, the cell subset or site label means: CD45RA+ positively selected. The receptors come from a man younger than 35 in good health.

This clone appeared once. The chain carries TRBV11-3 and TRBJ1-1, with D perhaps matching TRBD1 (6 bases). The germline V gene has CDR1 SGHNT and CDR2 YENEEA. The CDR3 spans 14 residues. Trimming stripped 5 bases from V and 0 bases from J, with 10 bases between. CDR3 amino acids: CASSRRGMNTEAFF. The CDR3 DNA reads as TGTGCCAGCAGCCGCAGGGGAATGAACACTGAAGCTTTCTTT. The variable domain in full, with the rest retrieved from reference TRBV11-3 and TRBJ1-1, is EAGVVQSPRYKIIEKKQPVAFWCNPISGHNTLYWYLQNLGQGPELLIRYENEEAVDDSQLPKDRFSAERLKGVDSTLKIQPAELGDSAVYLCASSRRGMNTEAFFGQGTRLTVV.

The chain carries TRBV5-1 and TRBJ1-3; D remains ambiguous. The germline V gene has CDR1 SGHRS and CDR2 YFSETQ. V gave up 5 bases and J gave up 1 base, with 10 bases separating them. The length of the CDR3 is 14 residues. DNA of the CDR3: TGCGCCAGCAGGACGGAACCGTCTGGAAACACCATATATTTT. As protein: CASRTEPSGNTIYF.

The genes are TRBV6-6 and TRBJ1-1; perhaps TRBD1 as D (5 bases). CDR1 MNHNY and CDR2 SVGAGI come from the germline V gene (reference sequence). This CDR3 is 13 amino acids long. Trimming pared 4 bases from V and 4 bases from J, leaving 10 bases between. CDR3 protein: CASSSLGGTEAFF. The CDR3 nucleotides read TGTGCCAGCAGTTCCCTCGGGGGCACTGAAGCTTTCTTT.

The chain has TRBV30 and TRBJ2-5; 7 bases line up with TRBD2. This CDR3 has 12 amino acids. Germline V gene sequence: CDR1 GTSNPN, CDR2 SVGIG (reference sequence). Trimming cost V 7 bases and J 5 bases; bases outside gene matches: 7. The CDR3 DNA is TGTGCCTTCGACCTGGGGGGGGAGACCCAGTACTTC. The encoded protein is CAFDLGGETQYF. Full variable domain (missing parts from reference TRBV30 and TRBJ2-5): SQTIHQWPATLVQPVGSPLSLECTVEGTSNPNLYWYRQAAGRGLQLLFYSVGIGQISSEVPQNLSASRPQDRQFILSSKKLLLSDSGFYLCAFDLGGETQYFGPGTRLLVL.

This clone was found once. The V call is TRBV5-1, the J call TRBJ1-6; 8 nucleotides align to TRBD1. This CDR3 contains 14 residues. Germline V gives CDR1 SGHRS, CDR2 YFSETQ. J lost 10 bases, V lost 4 bases, and 7 bases had no gene match. CDR3 nucleotide sequence: TGCGCCAGCAGCCTAGGACAGGGCGAATCACCCCTCCACTTT. This codes for CASSLGQGESPLHF.

This rearrangement joins TRBV10-2 to TRBJ2-7, with 12 positions matching TRBD2. Germline CDR1 is WSHSY and CDR2 is SAAADI. The CDR3 length is 17 residues. V was pared by 5 bases and J by 2 bases, with 10 bases of the junction left unmatched. Written as DNA, the CDR3 is TGCGCCAGCAGTTTCGCCGCCCCTAGCGGGAGGGCCTACGAGCAGTACTTC. This codes for CASSFAAPSGRAYEQYF.

V is TRBV4-1 and J is TRBJ2-1; TRBD2 matches at 8 bases. V lost 5 bases to trimming and J lost 13 bases; unmatched junction nucleotides: 13. This CDR3 contains 14 residues. Germline V gene data show CDR1 as MGHRA and CDR2 as YSYEKL. CDR3 amino acids: CASSFDEAGAPQFF. In DNA form, the CDR3 reads TGCGCCAGCAGCTTCGACGAAGCGGGGGCCCCTCAGTTCTTC.

As for this clone: At one end, the junction sequence differs from germline, possibly due to a read error. The gene calls are TRBV19 and TRBJ1-5; D possibly corresponds to TRBD1 (5 bases). CDR3 size: 15 residues. Germline CDR1 reads LNHDA; CDR2 reads SQIVND (reference sequence). CDR3 nucleotide sequence: TGTGCCACTAGTCGGAAAGGGGCCGGAGGTCAGCCCCAGCATTTT. Translation gives CATSRKGAGGQPQHF.

The chain has TRBV19 and TRBJ1-6; a weak D match, TRBD1 (6 bases). Trimming left V 3 bases short and J 7 bases short, with 16 bases between. In germline, CDR1 is LNHDA, CDR2 SQIVND (reference sequence). The CDR3 is 16 residues long. The CDR3 protein is CASSMTRGSKNSPLHF. CDR3 nucleotides: TGTGCCAGTAGTATGACGAGGGGGTCCAAGAATTCACCCCTCCACTTT.

The count of this clone is one. This sequence joins TRBV4-1 and TRBJ2-5; D is undetermined. Per the germline V gene, CDR1 is MGHRA and CDR2 is YSYEKL. V was pared by 1 base and J by 1 base, with 19 bases between. CDR3 length equals 18 residues. The CDR3: CASSQVLGTRWGQETQYF. CDR3 nucleotide sequence: TGCGCCAGCAGCCAAGTATTGGGAACCCGGTGGGGCCAAGAGACCCAGTACTTC.

The chain carries TRBV5-4 and TRBJ2-7; perhaps TRBD1 as D (5 bases). Trimming cost V 2 bases and J 7 bases, with 19 bases left between them. Germline assignment: CDR1 SGHNT and CDR2 YYREEE (reference sequence). The CDR3 has 15 amino acids. The CDR3 DNA follows: TGTGCCAGCAGCTTAGGGGAAGGGGTATTAGATGAGCAGTACTTC. Its protein is CASSLGEGVLDEQYF.

Of note for this clone: Other nucleotide sequences in the sample specify the same CDR3. This chain uses TRBV6-5 with TRBJ2-7, with D perhaps matching TRBD1 (5 bases). The CDR3 totals 13 residues. Looked up from germline, CDR1 is MNHEY and CDR2 is SVGAGI. Deletions cut 5 bases from V and 1 base from J, with 9 bases between. DNA of the CDR3: TGTGCCAGCAGTAAGGGGCAGTCCTACGAGCAGTACTTC. Protein: CASSKGQSYEQYF.

The chain uses TRBV2 and TRBJ1-4; possible D gene TRBD1, 5 bases. This CDR3 comprises 14 residues. V lost 6 bases to trimming and J lost 4 bases, with 12 bases between them. Germline CDR1 SNHLY, CDR2 FYNNEI. CDR3 protein: CASSPDRSNEKLFF. CDR3 nucleotides: TGTGCCAGCAGCCCCGACAGAAGTAATGAAAAACTGTTTTTT.

The chain combines TRBV7-8 with TRBJ2-7, with TRBD2 matching 7 bases. J gave up 1 base and V 5 bases, and 14 bases lay outside the gene matches. The CDR3 extends over 17 amino acids. CDR1 is SGHVS and CDR2 is FQNEAQ in the germline V gene. CDR3 region: CASSLSRGNPLSYEQYF. DNA for the CDR3: TGTGCCAGCAGCCTATCGCGGGGGAACCCCCTTTCCTACGAGCAGTACTTC.

CDR3 coding DNA: TGTGCCAGCACCGAAGCGGGGGGATCCGTTGCGAACACCGGGGAGCTGTTTTTT. As protein: CASTEAGGSVANTGELFF. V and J are TRBV14 and TRBJ2-2, with 9 bases fitting TRBD2. Germline lookup yields CDR1 SGHDN and CDR2 FVKESK. This CDR3 is built from 18 residues. J gave up 0 bases and V 7 bases, and 12 bases lay outside the gene matches.